Below, one T cell receptor beta chain is given with its context. Its antigen remains unidentified. This PCR relied on a set of 60 Vbeta primers and 13 Jbeta primers. Assay: immunoSEQ multiplex PCR; the TCRdb copy retains only in-frame clones and omits some. This sample carries about 140,000 clones, with approximately 2.6% going to the ten biggest clones. The sample comes from a study of cytomegalovirus exposure and HLA in healthy donors. Study-level results: Researchers catalogued approximately 170 TCR beta chains as cytomegalovirus-associated. Most of the CMV-associated TCR beta chains (in a later analysis) appeared to be HLA-restricted. Earlier results showed most TCR beta V segments being productive about 90% or about 30% of the time.

The V gene lost 5 bases and the J gene lost 12 bases, with 11 bases spanning the gap. Germline CDR1 reads SNHLY; CDR2 reads FYNNEI. The CDR3 sequence is 11 residues long. The chain employs TRBV2 and TRBJ2-1, with a weak D call TRBD1 (5 bases). The TCR originated in a man aged 40-50 years in good health and CMV-seronegative. Sequenced material: PBMCs. CDR3: CASSKTDPQFF. CDR3 DNA sequence: TGTGCCAGCAGTAAGACAGATCCGCAGTTCTTC.